Each of the 32 T cell receptor beta chains below was sequenced from the same sample in a study of cytomegalovirus exposure and HLA in healthy donors. The PCR contained 60 Vbeta and 13 Jbeta primers. Repertoires were generated with immunoSEQ multiplex PCR, while TCRdb's copy carries only in-frame clones and drops some. The sample records 160,000 or so clones, 80% being singletons. Sequencing was carried out using PBMCs. All receptors derive from a man younger than 35 in good health and CMV-seropositive.

The chain has TRBV5-1 and TRBJ2-2, with a weak D call TRBD1 (6 bases). The CDR3 sequence is 11 residues long. With 6 bases removed from V and 7 bases from J, the gap between germline ends came to 7 bases. Germline-derived CDR1 and CDR2 are SGHRS and YFSETQ. Written as DNA, the CDR3 is TGCGCCAGCAAGGGGGACGGGGAGCTGTTTTTT. Translation: CASKGDGELFF.

The CDR3 sequence: CASSPLVGLAGVRYF. DNA of the CDR3: TGTGCCAGCTCACCCCTGGTGGGGCTAGCGGGAGTTAGGTACTTC. This rearrangement joins TRBV18 to TRBJ2-7; 10 bases are shared with TRBD2. The CDR3 spans 15 residues. Germline V gene lookup returns CDR1 KGHSH and CDR2 LQKENI. Trimming took 3 bases from V and 12 from J; bases not matched to a gene: 14.

This rearrangement joins TRBV7-9 to TRBJ1-1; 7 bases are shared with TRBD1. The V gene's germline CDR1 is SEHNR and CDR2 FQNEAQ (reference sequence). CDR3 length: 17 amino acids. V lost 5 bases to trimming and J lost 3 bases; unmatched junction nucleotides: 15. The CDR3 coding sequence is TGTGCCAGCAGCCCACGACTAACAGGGGTTGAGGACACTGAAGCTTTCTTT. Protein sequence: CASSPRLTGVEDTEAFF.

V is TRBV13 and J is TRBJ2-7; the match to TRBD2 covers 7 bases. The CDR3 loop spans 15 amino acids. J gave up 5 bases and V 5 bases, and 12 bases lay outside the gene matches. Germline loops: CDR1 PRHDT, CDR2 FYEKMQ (reference sequence). In nucleotides, the CDR3 is TGTGCCAGCAGCCCCGGGGGGAGCGGGCGGGACGAGCAGTACTTC. This encodes CASSPGGSGRDEQYF.

This clone was detected only a few times. This chain connects TRBV7-3 to TRBJ1-1; 7 bases are shared with TRBD1. Germline V CDR1 and CDR2: SGHTA, FQGTGA. Trimming cost V 5 bases and J 3 bases; bases outside gene matches: 9. The CDR3 totals 15 residues. This CDR3 reads CASSLTGARDTEAFF. The CDR3, as DNA: TGTGCCAGCAGCCTCACAGGGGCGCGGGACACTGAAGCTTTCTTT.

The rearrangement uses TRBV28 and TRBJ2-1; 10 bases are shared with TRBD1. With V trimmed by 6 bases and J by 8 bases, 13 bases remained unmatched. Looked up from germline, CDR1 is MDHEN and CDR2 is SYDVKM. This CDR3 is 16 amino acids long. CDR3 nucleotide sequence: TGTGCCAGCAGATCTAAAACCGGGACAGGGGAACATGAGCAGTTCTTC. It codes for CASRSKTGTGEHEQFF. The full variable domain, with the rest looked up from reference TRBV28 and TRBJ2-1, is DVKVTQSSRYLVKRTGEKVFLECVQDMDHENMFWYRQDPGLGLRLIYFSYDVKMKEKGDIPEGYSVSREKKERFSLILESASTNQTSMYLCASRSKTGTGEHEQFFGPGTRLTVL.

This clone was counted a few times. The genes are TRBV6-1 and TRBJ1-2; D perhaps matches TRBD1 (5 bases). The germline gives CDR1 MNHNS, CDR2 SASEGT. CDR3 size: 12 residues. Deletions cut 7 bases from V and 3 bases from J, with 9 bases between. The CDR3 nucleotides read TGTGCCAGCACTGGGACTGACTATGGCTACACCTTC. Protein: CASTGTDYGYTF.

The chain links TRBV19 to TRBJ2-7; 10 bases fit TRBD2. The V and J ends lost 4 bases and 1 base, in that order; junction bases with no gene match: 4. The CDR3 totals 15 residues. Germline values: CDR1 LNHDA, CDR2 SQIVND (reference sequence). CDR3 DNA: TGTGCCAGTAGTAGAGGGACTAGCGCATCCTACGAGCAGTACTTC. Translation gives CASSRGTSASYEQYF. The complete variable domain, with remaining parts taken from reference TRBV19 and TRBJ2-7, reads DGGITQSPKYLFRKEGQNVTLSCEQNLNHDAMYWYRQDPGQGLRLIYYSQIVNDFQKGDIAEGYSVSREKKESFPLTVTSAQKNPTAFYLCASSRGTSASYEQYFGPGTRLTVT.

The chain combines TRBV10-3 with TRBJ1-5; 7 nucleotides align to TRBD1. Germline-derived CDR1 and CDR2 are ENHRY and SYGVKD. V trimming: 4 bases; J trimming: 4 bases; junction bases outside the gene matches: 1. The CDR3 spans 13 residues. CDR3: CAISGGQNQPQHF. The CDR3 DNA reads as TGTGCCATCAGTGGGGGACAGAATCAGCCCCAGCATTTT.

V is TRBV10-3 and J is TRBJ2-2; possible D gene TRBD1, 7 bases. Germline assignment: CDR1 ENHRY and CDR2 SYGVKD. The V and J ends lost 8 bases and 8 bases respectively, with 15 bases between them. The CDR3 consists of 13 residues. The CDR3 region is CAIGGTAQGELFF. The CDR3 DNA follows: TGTGCCATCGGAGGGACAGCGCAGGGGGAGCTGTTTTTT.

The genes are TRBV2 and TRBJ2-7, with D tentatively TRBD2 (5 bases). CDR3 length: 11 residues. Trimming took 4 bases from V and 6 from J, leaving 7 bases between them. Germline CDR1 and CDR2: SNHLY and FYNNEI. This chain's CDR3 is CASSGLTEQYF. The CDR3 region has the DNA TGTGCCAGCAGTGGACTAACCGAGCAGTACTTC. Drawing the rest from reference TRBV2 and TRBJ2-7, the complete variable domain is EPEVTQTPSHQVTQMGQEVILRCVPISNHLYFYWYRQILGQKVEFLVSFYNNEISEKSEIFDDQFSVERPDGSNFTLKIRSTKLEDSAMYFCASSGLTEQYFGPGTRLTVT.

The chain recombines TRBV28 with TRBJ1-2; a possible D gene is TRBD1 (5 bases). V lost 3 bases and J lost 8, with 16 bases in between. The germline gives CDR1 MDHEN, CDR2 SYDVKM. This CDR3 region has 14 residues. CDR3 amino acids: CASSLRRDGMGYTF. For the CDR3, the DNA is TGTGCCAGCAGTTTGCGCAGGGATGGGATGGGCTACACCTTC.

V is TRBV10-3 and J is TRBJ2-7; maybe TRBD1 (6 bases). CDR3 length: 14 amino acids. Germline lookup yields CDR1 ENHRY and CDR2 SYGVKD. The germline V and J ends were trimmed by 6 bases and 0 bases, with 12 bases remaining between them. The CDR3 bases are TGTGCCATCAGCTTAGCAGGGGACTCCTACGAGCAGTACTTC. Its protein product is CAISLAGDSYEQYF.

The V gene is TRBV7-2, the J gene TRBJ2-7; 10 positions agree with TRBD1. The V and J ends lost 5 bases and 5 bases, in that order; junction bases with no gene match: 9. Germline-derived CDR1 and CDR2 are SGHTA and FQGNSA. The CDR3 is made up of 15 amino acids. The CDR3 region has the DNA TGTGCCAGCAGCCCCCGACAGGGGGCGGTCGACGAGCAGTACTTC. Protein: CASSPRQGAVDEQYF.

The gene calls are TRBV5-1 and TRBJ2-5; D might be TRBD1 (7 bases). Per germline, CDR1 SGHRS and CDR2 YFSETQ. The germline V and J ends were trimmed by 0 bases and 5 bases, with 14 bases remaining between them. This CDR3 has 15 residues. The CDR3 DNA is TGCGCCAGCAGCTTGGGGCAGGGGGGAGAGGAGACCCAGTACTTC. It encodes CASSLGQGGEETQYF.

The chain links TRBV4-2 to TRBJ2-7; 10 bases match TRBD2. This CDR3 region has 16 residues. Germline V gene lookup returns CDR1 LGHNA and CDR2 YNFKEQ. Losses at the gene ends were 0 bases for V and 3 bases for J; bases not matched to a gene: 5. The DNA of the CDR3 is TGTGCCAGCAGCCAAGAGGCTAGCGGGAGTGTCTACGAGCAGTACTTC. It translates to CASSQEASGSVYEQYF.

The chain recombines TRBV5-6 with TRBJ2-5, with no clear D. Per the germline V gene, CDR1 is SGHDT and CDR2 is YYEEEE. The CDR3 runs to 13 residues. V gave up 2 bases and J gave up 2 bases, with 7 bases separating them. CDR3 residues: CASSLSVQETQYF. The CDR3 nucleotides read TGTGCCAGCAGCTTATCGGTTCAAGAGACCCAGTACTTC. The entire variable domain, with the rest obtained from reference TRBV5-6 and TRBJ2-5, is as follows: DAGVTQSPTHLIKTRGQQVTLRCSPKSGHDTVSWYQQALGQGPQFIFQYYEEEERQRGNFPDRFSGHQFPNYSSELNVNALLLGDSALYLCASSLSVQETQYFGPGTRLLVL.

The chain joins TRBV6-1 to TRBJ2-7, with 12 bases identical to TRBD1. The CDR3 runs 15 residues. From germline, CDR1 is MNHNS and CDR2 SASEGT. The junction had 5 bases not matched to a gene; V was cut back by 5 bases and J by 3 bases. The CDR3 sequence: CASSSRDRGLYEQYF. Here the CDR3 DNA reads TGTGCCAGCAGTTCCCGGGACAGGGGGCTCTACGAGCAGTACTTC.

This sequence joins TRBV6-5 and TRBJ2-1; a possible D gene is TRBD1 (6 bases). Trimming shortened V by 5 bases and J by 8 bases, and 19 bases separated the two germline ends. The germline CDR1 and CDR2 sequences are MNHEY and SVGAGI. The CDR3 is 15 residues long. The CDR3 loop reads CASSPGWQGLHEQFF. In DNA form, the CDR3 reads TGTGCCAGCAGTCCTGGATGGCAGGGGCTCCATGAGCAGTTCTTC.

This sequence joins TRBV6-5 and TRBJ1-1, with 9 nucleotides matching TRBD1. In germline, CDR1 is MNHEY, CDR2 SVGAGI. J was trimmed by 5 bases and V by 6 bases; bases with no gene match: 7. The CDR3 is 14 amino acids. The CDR3 region is CASSPQQGATEAFF. CDR3 bases: TGTGCCAGCAGCCCACAACAGGGGGCTACTGAAGCTTTCTTT.

The J gene is TRBJ2-7, the V gene TRBV6-4, with a tentative D call TRBD2 (5 bases). The CDR3 runs to 15 residues. Trimming left V 6 bases short and J 2 bases short, with 17 bases between. The V gene's germline CDR1 is MRHNA and CDR2 SNTAGT. The DNA for the CDR3 is TGTGCCAGCAGCGCATATAGTGGGGAGACCTACGAGCAGTACTTC. This gives the protein CASSAYSGETYEQYF.

V is TRBV12-5 and J is TRBJ1-1; 8 positions agree with TRBD1. The CDR3 has 16 amino acids. The junction had 4 bases not matched to a gene; V was cut back by 1 base and J by 0 bases. Germline V lookup: CDR1 LGHNT, CDR2 FRNRAP. CDR3 sequence (DNA): TGTGCTAGTGGTTTGGGGACAGGGATCATGAACACTGAAGCTTTCTTT. As protein: CASGLGTGIMNTEAFF.

This clone came up once. The V gene is TRBV4-1, the J gene TRBJ1-1, with D hard to call. V lost 0 bases, J lost 0 bases, and 5 bases lay in between. Germline values: CDR1 MGHRA, CDR2 YSYEKL. The CDR3 runs 14 residues. For the CDR3, the DNA is TGCGCCAGCAGCCAAGAGAGGGTGAACACTGAAGCTTTCTTT. Its protein product is CASSQERVNTEAFF.

CDR3 bases: TGCAGCGTTAGGGGCCTTTACGAGCAGTACTTC. Its protein product is CSVRGLYEQYF. The chain links TRBV29-1 to TRBJ2-7, with D tentatively TRBD1 (5 bases). The CDR3 is made up of 11 amino acids. CDR1 and CDR2 (germline): SQVTM, ANQGSEA. The V end lost 5 bases, the J end lost 4 bases, and 9 bases lay between the germline ends.

The sample holds a few counts of this clone. The CDR3 loop is CASSHVAAGVVDGNTIYF. For the CDR3, the DNA is TGTGCCAGCAGCCATGTCGCGGCAGGGGTTGTAGATGGAAACACCATATATTTT. This chain uses TRBV9 with TRBJ1-3; maybe TRBD1 (6 bases). This CDR3 spans 18 amino acids. V was trimmed by 4 bases and J by 3 bases, leaving 23 bases between them. The germline V gene has CDR1 SGDLS and CDR2 YYNGEE.

This clone was counted only a few times. The rearrangement joins TRBV9 to TRBJ2-1; 7 bases agree with TRBD1. Unmatched junction bases numbered 6, after V lost 9 bases and J lost 3 bases. The CDR3 consists of 13 residues. Per germline, CDR1 SGDLS and CDR2 YYNGEE. This chain's CDR3 is CATVDRDYNEQFF. DNA of the CDR3: TGTGCCACCGTAGACAGGGACTACAATGAGCAGTTCTTC. Full variable domain (outside the CDR3, taken from reference TRBV9 and TRBJ2-1): DSGVTQTPKHLITATGQRVTLRCSPRSGDLSVYWYQQSLDQGLQFLIQYYNGEERAKGNILERFSAQQFPDLHSELNLSSLELGDSALYFCATVDRDYNEQFFGPGTRLTVL.

The chain uses TRBV4-1 and TRBJ2-5, with a weak D call TRBD1 (6 bases). V gave up 0 bases and J gave up 12 bases, with 14 bases separating them. Germline V lookup: CDR1 MGHRA, CDR2 YSYEKL. The CDR3 has 13 residues. CDR3 protein: CASSQDPTGHEYF. The DNA for the CDR3 is TGCGCCAGCAGCCAAGATCCAACAGGGCATGAGTACTTC.

The chain is built from TRBV30 and TRBJ2-1; 8 nucleotides agree with TRBD2. CDR1 and CDR2 from the germline V gene are GTSNPN and SVGIG (reference sequence). Trimming took 0 bases from V and 4 from J; bases not matched to a gene: 5. This CDR3 has 15 amino acids. The CDR3 nucleotides are TGTGCCTGGAGTGTGTCGAGCGGGAGATACAATGAGCAGTTCTTC. This encodes CAWSVSSGRYNEQFF.

This chain uses TRBV9 with TRBJ2-2, with a tentative D call TRBD2 (6 bases). V lost 6 bases and J 2 bases, leaving 14 bases between the germline ends. Germline V gene lookup returns CDR1 SGDLS and CDR2 YYNGEE. This CDR3 contains 15 residues. In DNA, the CDR3 is TGTGCCAGCAAACGAGGAGGGGTTAACACCGGGGAGCTGTTTTTT. The encoded protein is CASKRGGVNTGELFF.

The chain links TRBV12-5 to TRBJ2-1; 15 positions agree with TRBD2. The length of the CDR3 is 20 residues. CDR1 is LGHNT, CDR2 FRNRAP, per germline. V lost 1 base, J lost 1 base, and 8 bases stayed unmatched. The DNA for the CDR3 is TGTGCTAGTGGTTTGGCCCGCAGGACTAGCGGGAGGGTATCCTACAATGAGCAGTTCTTC. This sequence encodes CASGLARRTSGRVSYNEQFF.

This chain joins TRBV5-4 and TRBJ1-1; TRBD1 might be the D (6 bases). The CDR3 has 16 residues. The V gene lost 1 base and the J gene lost 0 bases, with 13 bases spanning the gap. CDR1 and CDR2 from the germline V gene are SGHNT and YYREEE (reference sequence). The CDR3 sequence: CASSLLGRGMNTEAFF. The CDR3 DNA sequence: TGTGCCAGCAGCTTGTTAGGCAGGGGCATGAACACTGAAGCTTTCTTT.

The chain recombines TRBV6-5 with TRBJ2-3, with 7 bases matching TRBD2. V dropped 10 bases and J dropped 6; count of bases not matched to a gene: 10. The CDR3 spans 13 residues. Germline CDR1 is MNHEY and CDR2 is SVGAGI. CDR3 nucleotide sequence: TGTGCCACTACGGGTGGGGGGGTGGATACGCAGTATTTT. This gives the protein CATTGGGVDTQYF.